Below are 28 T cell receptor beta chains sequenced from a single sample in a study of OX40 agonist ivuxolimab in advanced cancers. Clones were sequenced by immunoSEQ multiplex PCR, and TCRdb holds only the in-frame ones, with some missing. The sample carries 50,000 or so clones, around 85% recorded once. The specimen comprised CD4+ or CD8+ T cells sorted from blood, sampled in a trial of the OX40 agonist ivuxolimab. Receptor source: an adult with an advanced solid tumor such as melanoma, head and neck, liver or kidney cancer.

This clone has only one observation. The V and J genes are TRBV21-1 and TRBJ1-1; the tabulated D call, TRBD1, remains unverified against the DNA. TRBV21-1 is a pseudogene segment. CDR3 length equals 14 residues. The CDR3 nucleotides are TGTGCCAGCAGCATTGGGGGCTCCAACCACGGAGCTTTCTTT. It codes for CASSIGGSNHGAFF.

CDR3 DNA sequence: TGTGCCAGTAGTACAGATCAGGGCTGGAAACTGTTTTTT. It is translated as CASSTDQGWKLFF. The V gene is TRBV19, the J gene TRBJ1-4, with D possibly TRBD1 on 5 matching bases. The CDR3 runs 13 residues. Germline loops: CDR1 LNHDA, CDR2 SQIVND (reference sequence). Trimming took 4 bases from V and 11 from J, leaving 14 bases between them.

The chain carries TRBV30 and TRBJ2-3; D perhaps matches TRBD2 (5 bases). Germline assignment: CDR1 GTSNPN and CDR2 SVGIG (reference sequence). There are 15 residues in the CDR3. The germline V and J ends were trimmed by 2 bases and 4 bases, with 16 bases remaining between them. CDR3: CAWSFGLYHADTQYF. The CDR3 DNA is TGTGCCTGGAGTTTCGGACTGTACCACGCAGATACGCAGTATTTT.

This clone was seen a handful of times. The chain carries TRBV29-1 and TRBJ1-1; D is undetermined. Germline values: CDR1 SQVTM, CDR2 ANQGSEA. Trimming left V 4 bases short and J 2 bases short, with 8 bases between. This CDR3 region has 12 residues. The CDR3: CSVGDLNTEAFF. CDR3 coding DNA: TGCAGCGTTGGAGACCTTAACACTGAAGCTTTCTTT.

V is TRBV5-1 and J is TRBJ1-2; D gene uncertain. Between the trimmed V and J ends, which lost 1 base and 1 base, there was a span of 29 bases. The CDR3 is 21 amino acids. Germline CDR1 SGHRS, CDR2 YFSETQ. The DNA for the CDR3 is TGCGCCAGCAGCTTGTATCCACGCGGACCGGGAGAACAGATTCTTAACTATGGCTACACCTTC. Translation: CASSLYPRGPGEQILNYGYTF.

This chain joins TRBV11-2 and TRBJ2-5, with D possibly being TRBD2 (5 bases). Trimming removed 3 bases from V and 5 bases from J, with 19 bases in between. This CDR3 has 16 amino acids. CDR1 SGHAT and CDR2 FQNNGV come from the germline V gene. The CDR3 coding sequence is TGTGCCAGCAGCTTCCCCCGCAGCGGCTTTTTGGAGACCCAGTACTTC. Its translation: CASSFPRSGFLETQYF.

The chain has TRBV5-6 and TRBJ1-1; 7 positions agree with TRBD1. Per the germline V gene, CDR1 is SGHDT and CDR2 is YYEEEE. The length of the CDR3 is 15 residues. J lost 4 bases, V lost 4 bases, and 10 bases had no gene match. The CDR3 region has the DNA TGTGCCAGCAGCATAGAGGGGGCGGGGAGCACTGAAGCTTTCTTT. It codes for CASSIEGAGSTEAFF.

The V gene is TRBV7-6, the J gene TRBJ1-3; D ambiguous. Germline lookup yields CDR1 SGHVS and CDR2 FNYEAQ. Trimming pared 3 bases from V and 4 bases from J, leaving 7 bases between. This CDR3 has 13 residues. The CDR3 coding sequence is TGTGCCAGCAGCTTGGAGAAGGGAAACACCATATATTTT. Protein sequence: CASSLEKGNTIYF.

CDR3 sequence: CASSTDSGPYEQYF. In DNA form, the CDR3 reads TGTGCCAGTAGTACCGACAGCGGTCCGTACGAGCAGTACTTC. The chain uses TRBV19 and TRBJ2-7, with D possibly being TRBD1 or TRBD2 (5 bases each). Germline-derived CDR1 and CDR2 are LNHDA and SQIVND (reference sequence). Deletions cut 4 bases from V and 4 bases from J, with 14 bases between. CDR3 length: 14 residues.

This CDR3 is CASTPGRSNSPLHF. The DNA of the CDR3 is TGTGCCAGCACCCCAGGGAGAAGTAATTCACCCCTCCACTTT. The rearrangement joins TRBV5-4 to TRBJ1-6; weak D call: TRBD1 (5 bases). V lost 6 bases to trimming and J lost 6 bases, with 13 bases between them. Germline values: CDR1 SGHNT, CDR2 YYREEE (reference sequence). The CDR3 consists of 14 residues.

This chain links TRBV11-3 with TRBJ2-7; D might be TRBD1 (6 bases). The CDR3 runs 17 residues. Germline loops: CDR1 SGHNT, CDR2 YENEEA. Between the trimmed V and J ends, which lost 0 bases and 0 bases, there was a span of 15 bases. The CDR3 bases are TGTGCCAGCAGCTTAGATCGCGCAGGGGAGCCCTCCTACGAGCAGTACTTC. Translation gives CASSLDRAGEPSYEQYF.

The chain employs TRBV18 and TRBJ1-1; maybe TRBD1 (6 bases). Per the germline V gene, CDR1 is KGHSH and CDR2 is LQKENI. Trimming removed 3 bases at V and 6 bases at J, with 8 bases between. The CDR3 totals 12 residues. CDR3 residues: CASSPGQPEAFF. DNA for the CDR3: TGTGCCAGCTCACCCGGACAGCCTGAAGCTTTCTTT.

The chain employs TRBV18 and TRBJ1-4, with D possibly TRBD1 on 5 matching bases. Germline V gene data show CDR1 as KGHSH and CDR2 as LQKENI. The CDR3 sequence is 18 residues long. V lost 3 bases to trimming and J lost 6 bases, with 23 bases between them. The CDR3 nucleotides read TGTGCCAGCTCACCTAGGGGAACCAGGCGTCCGGGGGATGAAAAACTGTTTTTT. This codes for CASSPRGTRRPGDEKLFF.

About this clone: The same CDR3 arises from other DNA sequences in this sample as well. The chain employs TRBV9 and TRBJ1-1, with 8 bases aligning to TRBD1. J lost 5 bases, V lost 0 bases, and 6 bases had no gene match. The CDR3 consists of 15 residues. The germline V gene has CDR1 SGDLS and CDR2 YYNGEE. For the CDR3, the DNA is TGTGCCAGCAGCGTAGGTGGACAGGGAAGGACTGAAGCTTTCTTT. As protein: CASSVGGQGRTEAFF.

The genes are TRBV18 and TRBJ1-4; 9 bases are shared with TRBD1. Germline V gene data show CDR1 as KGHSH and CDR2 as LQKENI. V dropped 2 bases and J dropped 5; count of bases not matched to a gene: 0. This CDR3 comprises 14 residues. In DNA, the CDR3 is TGTGCCAGCTCACCAGGGACAGGGAATGAAAAACTGTTTTTT. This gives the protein CASSPGTGNEKLFF.

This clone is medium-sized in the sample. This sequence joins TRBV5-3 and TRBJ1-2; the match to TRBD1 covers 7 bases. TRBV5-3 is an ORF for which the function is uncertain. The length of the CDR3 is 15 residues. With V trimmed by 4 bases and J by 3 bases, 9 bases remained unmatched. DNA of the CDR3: TGTGCCAGAAGCCCTTCGAGACAGGGTTACTATGGCTACACCTTC. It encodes CARSPSRQGYYGYTF.

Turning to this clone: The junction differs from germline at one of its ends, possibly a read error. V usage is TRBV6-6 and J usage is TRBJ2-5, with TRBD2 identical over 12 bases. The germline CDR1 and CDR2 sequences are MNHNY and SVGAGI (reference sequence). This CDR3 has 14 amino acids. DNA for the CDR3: TGTGCCAGCAGCCTGGGACTAGCGGGCTTTCCCCCCCACTTC. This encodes CASSLGLAGFPPHF.

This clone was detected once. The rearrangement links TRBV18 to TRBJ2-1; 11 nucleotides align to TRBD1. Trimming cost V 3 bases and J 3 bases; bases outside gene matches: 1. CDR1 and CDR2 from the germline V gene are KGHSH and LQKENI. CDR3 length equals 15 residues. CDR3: CASSPGTGGYNEQFF. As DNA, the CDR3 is TGTGCCAGCTCACCCGGGACAGGGGGCTACAATGAGCAGTTCTTC. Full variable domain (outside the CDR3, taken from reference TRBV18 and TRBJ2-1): NAGVMQNPRHLVRRRGQEARLRCSPMKGHSHVYWYRQLPEEGLKFMVYLQKENIIDESGMPKERFSAEFPKEGPSILRIQQVVRGDSAAYFCASSPGTGGYNEQFFGPGTRLTVL.

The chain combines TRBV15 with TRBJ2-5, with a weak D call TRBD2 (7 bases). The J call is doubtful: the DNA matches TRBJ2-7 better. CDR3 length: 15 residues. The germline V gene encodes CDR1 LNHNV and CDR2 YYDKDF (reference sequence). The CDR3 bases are TGTGCCACCAGCATCCCAAGGGGGGGGCAATACGAGCAGTACTTC. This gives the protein CATSIPRGGQYEQYF.

CDR3 coding DNA: TGCGCCAGCAGCGTCAGTATTAACTATGGCTACACCTTC. It is translated as CASSVSINYGYTF. The chain is built from TRBV5-1 and TRBJ1-2; D is uncertain. Trimming cost V 4 bases and J 1 base, with 8 bases left between them. The CDR3 totals 13 residues. From germline, CDR1 is SGHRS and CDR2 YFSETQ.

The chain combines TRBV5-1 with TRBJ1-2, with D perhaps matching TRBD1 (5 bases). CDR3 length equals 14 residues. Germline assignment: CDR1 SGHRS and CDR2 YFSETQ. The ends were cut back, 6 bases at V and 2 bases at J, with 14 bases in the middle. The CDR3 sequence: CASTSGTPNYGYTF. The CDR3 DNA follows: TGCGCCAGCACCTCCGGGACGCCCAACTATGGCTACACCTTC. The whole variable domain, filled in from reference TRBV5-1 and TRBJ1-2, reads KAGVTQTPRYLIKTRGQQVTLSCSPISGHRSVSWYQQTPGQGLQFLFEYFSETQRNKGNFPGRFSGRQFSNSRSEMNVSTLELGDSALYLCASTSGTPNYGYTFGSGTRLTVV.

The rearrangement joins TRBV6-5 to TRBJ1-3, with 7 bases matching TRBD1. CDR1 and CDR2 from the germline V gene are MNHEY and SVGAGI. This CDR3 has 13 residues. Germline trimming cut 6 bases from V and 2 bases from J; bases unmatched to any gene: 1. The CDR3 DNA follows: TGTGCCAGCAGCGGGACAGCTGGAAACACCATATATTTT. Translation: CASSGTAGNTIYF.

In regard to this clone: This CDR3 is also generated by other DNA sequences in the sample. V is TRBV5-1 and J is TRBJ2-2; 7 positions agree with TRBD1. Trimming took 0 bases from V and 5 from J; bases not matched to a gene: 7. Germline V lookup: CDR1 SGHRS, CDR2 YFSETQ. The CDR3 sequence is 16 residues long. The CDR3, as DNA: TGCGCCAGCAGCTTGGGTGAGGGGGCCGGAACCGGGGAGCTGTTTTTT. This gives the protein CASSLGEGAGTGELFF. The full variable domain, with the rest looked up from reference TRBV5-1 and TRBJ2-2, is KAGVTQTPRYLIKTRGQQVTLSCSPISGHRSVSWYQQTPGQGLQFLFEYFSETQRNKGNFPGRFSGRQFSNSRSEMNVSTLELGDSALYLCASSLGEGAGTGELFFGEGSRLTVL.

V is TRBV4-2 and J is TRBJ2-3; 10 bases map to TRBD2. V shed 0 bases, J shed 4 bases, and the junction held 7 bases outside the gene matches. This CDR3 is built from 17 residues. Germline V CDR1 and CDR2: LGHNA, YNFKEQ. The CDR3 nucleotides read TGTGCCAGCAGCCAAGAAAGTGGTCTAGCGGGGGCAGATACGCAGTATTTT. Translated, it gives CASSQESGLAGADTQYF.

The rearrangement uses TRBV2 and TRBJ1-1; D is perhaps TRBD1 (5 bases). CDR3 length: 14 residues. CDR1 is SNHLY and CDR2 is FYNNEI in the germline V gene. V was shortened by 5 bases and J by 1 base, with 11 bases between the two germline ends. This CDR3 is CASSRDRGNTEAFF. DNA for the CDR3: TGTGCCAGCAGTCGAGACAGAGGGAACACTGAAGCTTTCTTT.

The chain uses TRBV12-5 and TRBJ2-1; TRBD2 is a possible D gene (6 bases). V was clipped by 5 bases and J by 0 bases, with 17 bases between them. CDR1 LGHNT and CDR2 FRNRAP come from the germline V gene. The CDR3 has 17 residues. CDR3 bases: TGTGCTAGTGGTCCCGGGGGATTGATAGGCTCCTACAATGAGCAGTTCTTC. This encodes CASGPGGLIGSYNEQFF.

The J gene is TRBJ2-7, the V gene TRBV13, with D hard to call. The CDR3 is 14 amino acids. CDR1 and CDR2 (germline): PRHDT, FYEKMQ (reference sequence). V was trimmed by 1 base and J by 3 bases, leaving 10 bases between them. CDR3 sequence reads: CASSLVPRNYEQYF. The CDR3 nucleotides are TGTGCCAGCAGCTTAGTCCCACGTAACTACGAGCAGTACTTC. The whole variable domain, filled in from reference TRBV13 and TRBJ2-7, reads AAGVIQSPRHLIKEKRETATLKCYPIPRHDTVYWYQQGPGQDPQFLISFYEKMQSDKGSIPDRFSAQQFSDYHSELNMSSLELGDSALYFCASSLVPRNYEQYFGPGTRLTVT.

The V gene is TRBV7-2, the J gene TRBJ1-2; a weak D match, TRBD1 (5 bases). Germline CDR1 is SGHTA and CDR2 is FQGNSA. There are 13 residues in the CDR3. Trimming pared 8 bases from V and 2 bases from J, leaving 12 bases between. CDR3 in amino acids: CASRAGANYGYTF. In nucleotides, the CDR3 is TGTGCCAGCCGGGCTGGGGCGAACTATGGCTACACCTTC.